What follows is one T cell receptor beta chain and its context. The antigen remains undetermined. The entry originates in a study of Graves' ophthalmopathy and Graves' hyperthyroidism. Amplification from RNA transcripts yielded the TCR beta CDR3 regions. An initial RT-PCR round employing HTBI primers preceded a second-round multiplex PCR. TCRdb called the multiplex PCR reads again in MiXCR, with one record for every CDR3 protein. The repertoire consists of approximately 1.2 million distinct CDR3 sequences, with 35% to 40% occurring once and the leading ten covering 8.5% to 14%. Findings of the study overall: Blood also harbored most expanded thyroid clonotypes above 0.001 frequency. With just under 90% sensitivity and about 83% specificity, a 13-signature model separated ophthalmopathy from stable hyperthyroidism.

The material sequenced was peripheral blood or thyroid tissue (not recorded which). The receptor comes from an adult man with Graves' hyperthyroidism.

The CDR3 reads CAIAGGGVQPQHF. In nucleotides, the CDR3 is TGTGCCATCGCCGGAGGGGGGGTCCAGCCCCAGCATTTT. V gene TRBV10-3 combines with J gene TRBJ1-5; D might be TRBD1 (6 bases). CDR3 length: 13 residues. Germline V gene sequence: CDR1 ENHRY, CDR2 SYGVKD. Trimming stripped 8 bases from V and 7 bases from J, with 15 bases between.